This TCR beta chain was sequenced during a study of T cell repertoires in aging, cancer and after chemotherapy. Turning to the study itself: Over several months to years, re-sampled healthy donor repertoires clearly shared clones. Regarding the study as a whole: Compared with age-matched healthy donors, untreated hematological or solid cancer patients showed higher blood TCR clonality.

A mixed TRB-A/B primer pool amplified rearranged TRB by multiplex touch-down PCR. In TCRdb, the multiplex PCR reads were re-called with MiXCR into one record per CDR3 protein. The sample records under 15,000 distinct CDR3 sequences, approximately 21% being singletons. The germline V and J ends were trimmed by 2 bases and 0 bases, with 10 bases remaining between them. Germline assignment: CDR1 DFQATT and CDR2 SNEGSKA (reference sequence). The CDR3 is 14 amino acids. With regard to this clonotype: Its antigen remains unidentified.

Amplification of TCR beta used genomic DNA extracted from peripheral blood. This TCR derives from a human donor in good health. The rearrangement uses TRBV20-1 and TRBJ2-5; D may match TRBD1 or TRBD2 (5 bases each). Input material: blood. CDR3 in amino acids: CSARRDPDQETQYF. The DNA of the CDR3 is TGCAGTGCTAGACGGGACCCTGACCAAGAGACCCAGTACTTC.